One and the same sample provided the 20 T cell receptor beta chains below, sequenced in a study of shared clonotypes between healthy human individuals. The naive CD8 fraction comprised CD45RO-negative cells positively selected for CCR7 and excluded terminally differentiated effector memory CD45RA+ cells. Only in-frame clones appear in the TCRdb table, and some are missing; sequencing was by immunoSEQ multiplex PCR. The table records about 2 million clones, over 85% of them present only once. Sequences were obtained from naive CD8+ T cells sorted from blood. Receptors were obtained from a young man in good health.

For the CDR3, the DNA is TGTGCCAGCAGTGCCTCCCTGGGGTACGAGCAGTACTTC. Amino acid sequence: CASSASLGYEQYF. This rearrangement joins TRBV27 to TRBJ2-7; no clear D gene. Trimming left V 5 bases short and J 4 bases short, with 12 bases between. The CDR3 has 13 amino acids. In germline, CDR1 is MNHEY, CDR2 SMNVEV (reference sequence).

The chain employs TRBV7-9 and TRBJ2-5; either TRBD1 or TRBD2 may fit D (5 bases each). Between the trimmed V and J ends, which lost 3 bases and 3 bases, there was a span of 17 bases. The CDR3 consists of 16 residues. CDR1 is SEHNR, CDR2 FQNEAQ, per germline (reference sequence). The CDR3 region is CASSFSQGAGEETQYF. The CDR3 region has the DNA TGTGCCAGCAGCTTCTCCCAGGGCGCGGGCGAAGAGACCCAGTACTTC.

This rearrangement joins TRBV9 to TRBJ1-1, with D unresolved. CDR1 is SGDLS, CDR2 YYNGEE, per germline. V lost 4 bases, J lost 7 bases, and 17 bases lay in between. CDR3 length: 14 amino acids. CDR3 DNA: TGTGCCAGCAGCAGGACCCGGGCAGATTTTGAAGCTTTCTTT. Translated, it gives CASSRTRADFEAFF. The full variable domain, completed using reference TRBV9 and TRBJ1-1, is DSGVTQTPKHLITATGQRVTLRCSPRSGDLSVYWYQQSLDQGLQFLIQYYNGEERAKGNILERFSAQQFPDLHSELNLSSLELGDSALYFCASSRTRADFEAFFGQGTRLTVV.

The chain uses TRBV27 and TRBJ2-3; D not certain. CDR3 length equals 17 residues. V lost 5 bases to trimming and J lost 0 bases, with 18 bases between them. CDR1 is MNHEY, CDR2 SMNVEV, per germline (reference sequence). CDR3 coding DNA: TGTGCCAGCAGTCTTATGTGGGGTCGCCAAAGCACAGATACGCAGTATTTT. The encoded protein is CASSLMWGRQSTDTQYF.

This clone showed up just once. This sequence joins TRBV6-6 and TRBJ2-3; 8 bases agree with TRBD1. The CDR3 runs to 16 residues. The J segment lost 4 bases and the V segment lost 6 bases, leaving 12 bases of the junction unmatched. Germline CDR1 and CDR2: MNHNY and SVGAGI (reference sequence). This CDR3 reads CASSPTGTGGADTQYF. CDR3 bases: TGTGCCAGCAGCCCAACCGGGACAGGAGGGGCAGATACGCAGTATTTT.

The rearrangement links TRBV9 to TRBJ2-5; the D call may be TRBD1 or TRBD2 (6 bases each). V was pared by 0 bases and J by 5 bases, with 11 bases between. This CDR3 comprises 14 residues. From germline, CDR1 is SGDLS and CDR2 YYNGEE. CDR3 bases: TGTGCCAGCAGCGTAGGGGGGGCCGCTGAGACCCAGTACTTC. Encoded protein: CASSVGGAAETQYF.

The genes are TRBV12-5 and TRBJ2-1; 8 bases align to TRBD1. Germline CDR1 and CDR2: LGHNT and FRNRAP. The CDR3 contains 16 residues. After removal of 3 bases from V and 9 bases from J, the junction contained 13 bases not matched to a gene. In DNA form, the CDR3 reads TGTGCTAGTGGTTTCCTTGGACAGGGCATTTTTGGTGAGCAGTTCTTC. Amino acids: CASGFLGQGIFGEQFF. Full variable domain (remainder filled in from reference TRBV12-5 and TRBJ2-1): DARVTQTPRHKVTEMGQEVTMRCQPILGHNTVFWYRQTMMQGLELLAYFRNRAPLDDSGMPKDRFSAEMPDATLATLKIQPSEPRDSAVYFCASGFLGQGIFGEQFFGPGTRLTVL.

A remark on this clone: Other nucleotide sequences in the sample specify the same CDR3. The gene calls are TRBV7-9 and TRBJ2-1; D gene unclear. The germline gives CDR1 SEHNR, CDR2 FQNEAQ (reference sequence). Trimming cost V 5 bases and J 4 bases, with 6 bases left between them. This CDR3 contains 12 residues. Written as DNA, the CDR3 is TGTGCCAGCAGCCTCGGATACAATGAGCAGTTCTTC. It is translated as CASSLGYNEQFF.

This chain uses TRBV4-3 with TRBJ1-1, with no clear D. The CDR3 covers 12 residues. Germline values: CDR1 LGHNA, CDR2 YSLEER. Trimming pared 2 bases from V and 8 bases from J, leaving 9 bases between. Here the CDR3 DNA reads TGCGCCAGCAGCCAAACCGGGAGCGAAGCTTTCTTT. Translation: CASSQTGSEAFF.

This clone was picked up a small number of times. The V gene is TRBV10-3, the J gene TRBJ2-7; 8 positions agree with TRBD2. Germline lookup yields CDR1 ENHRY and CDR2 SYGVKD. The CDR3 covers 11 residues. J gave up 4 bases and V 8 bases, and 1 base lay outside the gene matches. CDR3 residues: CAIGTSYEQYF. CDR3 DNA: TGTGCCATCGGGACTAGTTACGAGCAGTACTTC.

The V gene is TRBV18, the J gene TRBJ2-7; 8 bases align to TRBD1. The CDR3 is 17 amino acids. With 2 bases clipped from V and 0 bases from J, the junction kept 9 bases outside the gene matches. Germline-derived CDR1 and CDR2 are KGHSH and LQKENI. CDR3 nucleotide sequence: TGTGCCAGCTCACCAGGACAGGGTTCATATGGCTCCTACGAGCAGTACTTC. Its translation is CASSPGQGSYGSYEQYF.

The gene calls are TRBV7-8 and TRBJ2-1; the D gene could be TRBD1 or TRBD2 (5 bases each). CDR1 is SGHVS, CDR2 FQNEAQ, per germline. Trimming took 3 bases from V and 6 from J, leaving 9 bases between them. The CDR3 length is 13 residues. The CDR3 spells CASSFRGVNEQFF. The CDR3 DNA is TGTGCCAGCAGCTTCCGAGGGGTCAATGAGCAGTTCTTC.

The V and J genes are TRBV5-1 and TRBJ2-1, with 10 bases aligning to TRBD2. Germline trimming cut 0 bases from V and 4 bases from J; bases unmatched to any gene: 7. The germline gives CDR1 SGHRS, CDR2 YFSETQ. The CDR3 is 17 amino acids. The CDR3, as DNA: TGCGCCAGCAGCTTGGGCCCTAGCGGGAGTCGATACAATGAGCAGTTCTTC. As protein: CASSLGPSGSRYNEQFF.

V gene TRBV5-6 combines with J gene TRBJ1-2; D is undetermined. This CDR3 spans 15 amino acids. The V end lost 0 bases, the J end lost 3 bases, and 12 bases lay between the germline ends. The germline V gene has CDR1 SGHDT and CDR2 YYEEEE. CDR3 loop: CASSLDWLLDYGYTF. The CDR3 bases are TGTGCCAGCAGCTTGGATTGGCTCCTGGACTATGGCTACACCTTC. Filled out from reference TRBV5-6 and TRBJ1-2, the complete variable domain reads DAGVTQSPTHLIKTRGQQVTLRCSPKSGHDTVSWYQQALGQGPQFIFQYYEEEERQRGNFPDRFSGHQFPNYSSELNVNALLLGDSALYLCASSLDWLLDYGYTFGSGTRLTVV.

In DNA, the CDR3 is TGTGCCAGCAGCCAATTCAGCGAATCAGATACGCAGTATTTT. Protein: CASSQFSESDTQYF. The chain links TRBV14 to TRBJ2-3; D is unclear. The germline V and J ends were trimmed by 2 bases and 4 bases, with 10 bases remaining between them. CDR3 size: 14 residues. Germline V lookup: CDR1 SGHDN, CDR2 FVKESK.

The chain recombines TRBV9 with TRBJ1-2; D not resolved. V was trimmed by 3 bases and J by 5 bases, leaving 17 bases between them. Germline CDR1 and CDR2: SGDLS and YYNGEE. CDR3 length: 15 residues. CDR3 in amino acids: CASSATPGRTYGYTF. The CDR3 DNA is TGTGCCAGCAGCGCGACCCCGGGGAGAACATATGGCTACACCTTC.

The V call is TRBV9, the J call TRBJ1-1, with 10 bases identical to TRBD1. With V trimmed by 0 bases and J by 5 bases, 4 bases remained unmatched. Germline V gives CDR1 SGDLS, CDR2 YYNGEE. This CDR3 region has 15 residues. CDR3 sequence reads: CASSVAGTGVTEAFF. The CDR3 DNA sequence: TGTGCCAGCAGCGTAGCCGGGACAGGGGTAACTGAAGCTTTCTTT. The whole variable domain, remainder taken from reference TRBV9 and TRBJ1-1, is DSGVTQTPKHLITATGQRVTLRCSPRSGDLSVYWYQQSLDQGLQFLIQYYNGEERAKGNILERFSAQQFPDLHSELNLSSLELGDSALYFCASSVAGTGVTEAFFGQGTRLTVV.

This clone was seen only once. The chain's CDR3 is CASGTGGPYLEETQYF. Written as DNA, the CDR3 is TGCGCCAGCGGGACAGGGGGCCCGTACCTTGAAGAGACCCAGTACTTC. The chain recombines TRBV4-1 with TRBJ2-5, with 12 positions matching TRBD1. Per germline, CDR1 MGHRA and CDR2 YSYEKL. This CDR3 spans 16 amino acids. Trimming cost V 8 bases and J 3 bases; bases outside gene matches: 10.

The chain employs TRBV10-3 and TRBJ2-5; TRBD1 is a possible D gene (6 bases). V shed 7 bases and J shed 5 bases, with 14 bases lying between them. CDR1 is ENHRY, CDR2 SYGVKD, per germline. This CDR3 has 13 amino acids. The CDR3 DNA reads as TGTGCCATCAAAGGTTTAAGGGGGGAGACCCAGTACTTC. As protein: CAIKGLRGETQYF.

This clone was counted only a few times. The chain has TRBV6-5 and TRBJ1-6; 7 bases match TRBD1. Germline lookup yields CDR1 MNHEY and CDR2 SVGAGI. The CDR3 length is 15 residues. V gave up 5 bases and J gave up 5 bases; unmatched junction bases: 6. CDR3 region: CASSPWDSDNSPLHF. The CDR3 DNA reads as TGTGCCAGCAGTCCCTGGGACAGCGATAATTCACCCCTCCACTTT.